The source of this T cell receptor (beta chain) is a study of blood T cell repertoires in COVID-19. Generated by immunoSEQ multiplex PCR, the TCRdb table keeps only in-frame clones and is missing some. The sample lists more than 250,000 clones, approximately 86% seen once, with about 1.9% in the top ten. The CDR3 sequence is 15 residues long. Germline-derived CDR1 and CDR2 are MRHNA and SNTAGT. After removal of 2 bases from V and 6 bases from J, the junction contained 7 bases not matched to a gene. The chain joins TRBV6-4 to TRBJ2-3; 8 nucleotides match TRBD2. Sequencing was done on a sample of peripheral blood. The sequence was collected from a woman aged 25 to 39 who had recovered from COVID-19. The CDR3 is CASSDEDGGADTQYF. CDR3 in DNA: TGTGCCAGCAGTGACGAGGACGGGGGGGCTGATACGCAGTATTTT.